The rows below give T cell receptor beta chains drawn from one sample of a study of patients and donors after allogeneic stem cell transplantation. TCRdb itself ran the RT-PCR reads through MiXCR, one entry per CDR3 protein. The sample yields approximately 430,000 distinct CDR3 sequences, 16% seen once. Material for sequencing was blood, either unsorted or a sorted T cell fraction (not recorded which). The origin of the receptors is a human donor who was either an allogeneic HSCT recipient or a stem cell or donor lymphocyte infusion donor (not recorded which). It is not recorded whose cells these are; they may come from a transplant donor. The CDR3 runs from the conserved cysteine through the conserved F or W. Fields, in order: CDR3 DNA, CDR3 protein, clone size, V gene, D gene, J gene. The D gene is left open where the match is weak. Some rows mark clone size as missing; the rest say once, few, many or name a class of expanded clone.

DNA: TGTGCCAGTAGTATCGCACAGGGTTCGGGTCAGCCCCAGCATTTT
CDR3: CASSIAQGSGQPQHF
size: few
V: TRBV19
D: .
J: TRBJ1-5

DNA: TGTGCCAGCAGCACTACCGGGACAGGGTATTCACCCCTCCACTTT
CDR3: CASSTTGTGYSPLHF
size: many
V: TRBV12-3/TRBV12-4
D: TRBD1
J: TRBJ1-6

DNA: TGTGCCAGCAGCTTAGAGGGATTGGGGGCGGGCCCCAACACAGATACGCAGTATTTT
CDR3: CASSLEGLGAGPNTDTQYF
size: .
V: TRBV11-2
D: .
J: TRBJ2-3

DNA: TGTGCCAGCAGTGAAATGTCTAGCAATCAGCCCCAGCATTTT
CDR3: CASSEMSSNQPQHF
size: .
V: TRBV2
D: .
J: TRBJ1-5

DNA: TGTGCCAGCGCCCCTGAGGGTAGCACCGGGGAGCTGTTTTTT
CDR3: CASAPEGSTGELFF
size: .
V: TRBV2
D: .
J: TRBJ2-2

DNA: TGTGCCAGCAGTTATCGACTAGCGGACGAGCAGTACTTC
CDR3: CASSYRLADEQYF
size: .
V: TRBV2
D: TRBD2
J: TRBJ2-7

DNA: TGCAGTGCTAGAGGAGGCAGGGGTTCCTATAATTCACCCCTCCACTTT
CDR3: CSARGGRGSYNSPLHF
size: .
V: TRBV20-1
D: .
J: TRBJ1-6

DNA: TGTGCCAGCAGCCTGGGACTAGGAGAGCGAGAGACCCAGTACTTC
CDR3: CASSLGLGERETQYF
size: few
V: TRBV3-1
D: TRBD2
J: TRBJ2-5

DNA: TGTGCCAGCATTTTAGCGGGAGAAAATAGGGATGAGCAGTTCTTC
CDR3: CASILAGENRDEQFF
size: .
V: TRBV2
D: TRBD2
J: TRBJ2-1

DNA: TGTGCCAGCAGCTTTCTGGGACACAGCCCTGGCGAGCAGTACTTC
CDR3: CASSFLGHSPGEQYF
size: once
V: TRBV5-4
D: .
J: TRBJ2-7

DNA: TGTGCCAGCAGCTTGGGGCGCGGGGGGACTAGGGCCACAGATACGCAGTATTTT
CDR3: CASSLGRGGTRATDTQYF
size: few
V: TRBV5-6
D: TRBD2
J: TRBJ2-3

DNA: TGTGCCAGTAGTCCGTACCTGGGGGGGACCCTCAGGGAGCAGTACTTC
CDR3: CASSPYLGGTLREQYF
size: .
V: TRBV19
D: TRBD2
J: TRBJ2-7

DNA: TGTGCCAGCAGAAATCAGGGTACGGATGAGCAGTTCTTC
CDR3: CASRNQGTDEQFF
size: .
V: TRBV2
D: .
J: TRBJ2-1

DNA: TGTGCCAGCAGTTACGGAGAAAAACTGTTTTTT
CDR3: CASSYGEKLFF
size: .
V: TRBV6-6
D: .
J: TRBJ1-4

DNA: TGTGCCATCCTCTCGCGGGCAGTCCACTCTGGAAACACCATATATTTT
CDR3: CAILSRAVHSGNTIYF
size: .
V: TRBV10-3
D: .
J: TRBJ1-3

DNA: TGCAGTGCTAGCTTTGGGACACGGGAGACCCAGTACTTC
CDR3: CSASFGTRETQYF
size: .
V: TRBV20-1
D: .
J: TRBJ2-5

DNA: TGTGCCAGCAGAAACCGGGACAGGGGTGGCTACACCTTC
CDR3: CASRNRDRGGYTF
size: .
V: TRBV6-1
D: TRBD1
J: TRBJ1-2

DNA: TGCAGTGCTAGAGATTGGGAGTCAGATACGCAGTATTTT
CDR3: CSARDWESDTQYF
size: many
V: TRBV20-1
D: .
J: TRBJ2-3

DNA: TGCGCCAGCAGCTTCGACAGGGGGAACACTGAAGCTTTCTTT
CDR3: CASSFDRGNTEAFF
size: many
V: TRBV5-1
D: TRBD1
J: TRBJ1-1

DNA: TGTGCCAGCAGCTTGTATGGGACTAGCGCCACAGATACGCAGTATTTT
CDR3: CASSLYGTSATDTQYF
size: .
V: TRBV7-9
D: TRBD2
J: TRBJ2-3

DNA: TGTGCCAGCAGCTTAGGTAGAGTGGTTAGGACTAGCGGTCCGAGCTCCTACAATGAGCAGTTCTTC
CDR3: CASSLGRVVRTSGPSSYNEQFF
size: .
V: TRBV11-1
D: TRBD2
J: TRBJ2-1

DNA: TGTGCCAGCAGCGTTGCGGGGGTCGAGAACACCGGGGAGCTGTTTTTT
CDR3: CASSVAGVENTGELFF
size: .
V: TRBV9
D: TRBD2
J: TRBJ2-2

DNA: TGTGCCAGCAGTTTTGCGGTTAACAATCAGCCCCAGCATTTT
CDR3: CASSFAVNNQPQHF
size: .
V: TRBV12-3/TRBV12-4
D: .
J: TRBJ1-5

DNA: TGTGCCAGCAGCTACGGACAGGGGGCTAGAGAGACCCAGTACTTC
CDR3: CASSYGQGARETQYF
size: few
V: TRBV11-2
D: TRBD1
J: TRBJ2-5

DNA: TGTGCCAGCAGTGAAGCTGAATCGGGTCTGGCGTCTGGAAACACCATATATTTT
CDR3: CASSEAESGLASGNTIYF
size: .
V: TRBV2
D: .
J: TRBJ1-3

DNA: TGTTCCAGTAGAGGGGGCTCGGATCAGCCCCAGCATTTT
CDR3: CSSRGGSDQPQHF
size: few
V: TRBV6-1
D: TRBD1
J: TRBJ1-5

DNA: TGTGCCAGCAGCTTAGGATTCAAGCCCACTGAAGCTTTCTTT
CDR3: CASSLGFKPTEAFF
size: once
V: TRBV7-8
D: .
J: TRBJ1-1

DNA: TGTGCCAGCATTGCGGGAGGACAAGAGACCCAGTACTTC
CDR3: CASIAGGQETQYF
size: few
V: TRBV6-4
D: TRBD2
J: TRBJ2-5

DNA: TGTGCCAGCAGGTGGGACACCGGGGAGCTGTTTTTT
CDR3: CASRWDTGELFF
size: .
V: TRBV7-9
D: .
J: TRBJ2-2

DNA: TGTGCCAGCAGTGCGGGACTAGCGGATGAGCAGTTCTTC
CDR3: CASSAGLADEQFF
size: few
V: TRBV2
D: TRBD2
J: TRBJ2-1

DNA: TGTGCCAGCAGCCTGCGAATGTTGGGGGCGCAGGAGTACACCTTC
CDR3: CASSLRMLGAQEYTF
size: .
V: TRBV3-1
D: .
J: TRBJ1-2

DNA: TGCGCCAGCAGCCCGTACCCTAGCGGGGGAGCAGATACGCAGTATTTT
CDR3: CASSPYPSGGADTQYF
size: many
V: TRBV5-1
D: TRBD2
J: TRBJ2-3

DNA: TGCGCCAGCAGCCAAGACTTTAATGAAGCTTTCTTT
CDR3: CASSQDFNEAFF
size: few
V: TRBV4-1
D: .
J: TRBJ1-1

DNA: TGTGCCAGCAGTGAAATTCGGGGTGGCTATGGCTACACCTTC
CDR3: CASSEIRGGYGYTF
size: .
V: TRBV6-1
D: .
J: TRBJ1-2

DNA: TGTGCCAGCAGTGACAGCACCGGGGAGCTGTTTTTT
CDR3: CASSDSTGELFF
size: .
V: TRBV6-1
D: .
J: TRBJ2-2

DNA: TGTGCCAGCTCACCACCCTCCGGTTTCGCCGGGGAGACCCAGTACTTC
CDR3: CASSPPSGFAGETQYF
size: .
V: TRBV18
D: .
J: TRBJ2-5